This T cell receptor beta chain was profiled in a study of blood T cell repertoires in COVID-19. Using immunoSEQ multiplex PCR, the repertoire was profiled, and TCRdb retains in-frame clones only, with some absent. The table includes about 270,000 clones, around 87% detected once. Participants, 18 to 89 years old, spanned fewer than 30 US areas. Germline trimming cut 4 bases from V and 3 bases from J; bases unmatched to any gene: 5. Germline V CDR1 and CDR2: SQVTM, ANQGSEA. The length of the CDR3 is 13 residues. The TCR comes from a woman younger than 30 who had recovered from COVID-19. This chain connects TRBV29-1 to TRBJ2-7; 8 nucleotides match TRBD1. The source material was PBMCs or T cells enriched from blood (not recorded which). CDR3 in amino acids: CSVGATGGYEQYF. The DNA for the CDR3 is TGCAGCGTTGGGGCCACAGGGGGCTACGAGCAGTACTTC.